Each of the 5 T cell receptor beta chains below was sequenced from the same sample in a study of cytomegalovirus exposure and HLA in healthy donors. TCRdb's table, derived via immunoSEQ multiplex PCR, lists solely in-frame clones and lacks some. Of under 250,000 clones in the sample, approximately 78% were seen once. The sample consisted of PBMCs. The origin of the receptors is a woman aged 30 to 39 in good health and CMV-seronegative.

The CDR3 DNA follows: TGTGCCAGCAGTGTTGGACAGGCGTATAATTCACCCCTCCACTTT. Its protein product is CASSVGQAYNSPLHF. The chain combines TRBV6-4 with TRBJ1-6; 7 bases are a match to TRBD1. Germline trimming cut 4 bases from V and 4 bases from J; bases unmatched to any gene: 4. CDR3 length: 15 residues. Looked up from germline, CDR1 is MRHNA and CDR2 is SNTAGT.

This clone qualifies as medium-sized. CDR3 sequence: CASSSQGAGYGYTF. The CDR3 bases are TGTGCCAGCAGCTCCCAGGGCGCCGGATATGGCTACACCTTC. The rearrangement uses TRBV28 and TRBJ1-2; TRBD1 is a possible D gene (5 bases). Germline V gene data show CDR1 as MDHEN and CDR2 as SYDVKM. The ends were cut back, 6 bases at V and 5 bases at J, with 16 bases in the middle. The CDR3 runs to 14 residues.

The count of this clone is one. This rearrangement joins TRBV5-1 to TRBJ1-2; TRBD1 matches at 9 bases. The junction had 10 bases not matched to a gene; V was cut back by 0 bases and J by 4 bases. Germline V lookup: CDR1 SGHRS, CDR2 YFSETQ. This CDR3 has 17 residues. The CDR3 bases are TGCGCCAGCAGCTTGGAGAATAACAGGGGGCGCGGCTATGGCTACACCTTC. This encodes CASSLENNRGRGYGYTF.

This clone was seen a single time. The rearrangement links TRBV6-1 to TRBJ2-3; 12 bases map to TRBD2. The CDR3 has 15 amino acids. J lost 3 bases, V lost 6 bases, and 4 bases had no gene match. Per germline, CDR1 MNHNS and CDR2 SASEGT. CDR3 coding DNA: TGTGCCAGCAGCCGGACTAGCGGGGAGACAGATACGCAGTATTTT. It yields the protein CASSRTSGETDTQYF.

This chain uses TRBV11-2 with TRBJ1-4; D may be TRBD1 (6 bases). V shed 5 bases and J shed 1 base, with 11 bases lying between them. The CDR3 extends over 15 amino acids. Germline values: CDR1 SGHAT, CDR2 FQNNGV. The DNA of the CDR3 is TGTGCCAGCAGCACAAACAGGGTAACTAATGAAAAACTGTTTTTT. Residues: CASSTNRVTNEKLFF. The full variable domain, in which reference TRBV11-2 and TRBJ1-4 provide the parts outside the CDR3, is EAGVAQSPRYKIIEKRQSVAFWCNPISGHATLYWYQQILGQGPKLLIQFQNNGVVDDSQLPKDRFSAERLKGVDSTLKIQPAKLEDSAVYLCASSTNRVTNEKLFFGSGTQLSVL.